These 27 T cell receptor beta chains came from one sample sequenced in a study of cytomegalovirus exposure and HLA in healthy donors. Use of 60 Vbeta and 13 Jbeta primers characterized the PCR. The protocol was immunoSEQ multiplex PCR, while the TCRdb copy is restricted to in-frame clones and leaves out a portion. The table includes about 190,000 clones, roughly four fifths detected once. The specimen was PBMCs. The origin of the receptors is a woman aged 25-40 years in good health and CMV-seropositive.

V and J are TRBV4-1 and TRBJ1-2; D ambiguous. Germline CDR1 is MGHRA and CDR2 is YSYEKL. V dropped 1 base and J dropped 2 bases, with 11 bases sitting between them. This CDR3 is 15 amino acids long. CDR3 loop: CASSQATGINYGYTF. The DNA for the CDR3 is TGCGCCAGCAGCCAAGCGACCGGGATAAACTATGGCTACACCTTC.

This clone was detected only once. Relative to the germline gene, one junction end is altered; a read error may explain this. In DNA, the CDR3 is TGTGCCAGCAGTGGGGGGGTCTGGGACAGGGTCTCGGATAACTCACCCCTCCACTTT. Translation: CASSGGVWDRVSDNSPLHF. The genes are TRBV2 and TRBJ1-6, with TRBD1 identical over 9 bases. CDR3 length equals 19 residues. Germline lookup yields CDR1 SNHLY and CDR2 FYNNEI.

The chain joins TRBV2 to TRBJ1-4, with 9 nucleotides matching TRBD1. Germline CDR1 is SNHLY and CDR2 is FYNNEI. This CDR3 has 15 residues. Trimming cost V 6 bases and J 7 bases; bases outside gene matches: 9. The CDR3 reads CASRARQGVFEKLFF. The CDR3 DNA is TGTGCCAGCAGGGCCCGACAGGGGGTTTTTGAAAAACTGTTTTTT.

The V and J genes are TRBV7-7 and TRBJ1-4; possibly TRBD1 for D (5 bases). V shed 2 bases and J shed 1 base, with 8 bases lying between them. Germline CDR1 is SSHAT and CDR2 is FNYEAQ (reference sequence). This CDR3 spans 15 amino acids. The CDR3 sequence: CASSLNGGTNEKLFF. The CDR3, as DNA: TGTGCCAGCAGCTTAAACGGGGGAACTAATGAAAAACTGTTTTTT. The variable domain in full, with the rest retrieved from reference TRBV7-7 and TRBJ1-4, is GAGVSQSPRYKVTKRGQDVTLRCDPISSHATLYWYQQALGQGPEFLTYFNYEAQPDKSGLPSDRFSAERPEGSISTLTIQRTEQRDSAMYRCASSLNGGTNEKLFFGSGTQLSVL.

This sequence joins TRBV19 and TRBJ2-5; a possible D gene is TRBD2 (6 bases). Germline loops: CDR1 LNHDA, CDR2 SQIVND (reference sequence). The CDR3 extends over 14 amino acids. With 4 bases removed from V and 5 bases from J, the gap between germline ends came to 14 bases. The CDR3: CASSNPGRSETQYF. The CDR3 DNA is TGTGCCAGTAGTAACCCAGGGAGGAGCGAGACCCAGTACTTC.

This clone occurred a few times. The rearrangement uses TRBV19 and TRBJ1-5; D is uncertain. V gave up 5 bases and J gave up 7 bases, with 9 bases separating them. This CDR3 region has 12 residues. The germline CDR1 and CDR2 sequences are LNHDA and SQIVND (reference sequence). The CDR3 bases are TGTGCCAGTAGTGTGCACCAGCAGCCCCAGCATTTT. It specifies CASSVHQQPQHF.

V and J are TRBV5-6 and TRBJ1-1, with D perhaps TRBD1 (5 bases). Germline CDR1 and CDR2: SGHDT and YYEEEE. The CDR3 is made up of 14 amino acids. Trimming cost V 2 bases and J 5 bases, with 13 bases left between them. The CDR3 sequence: CASSFRRQGTEAFF. The DNA of the CDR3 is TGTGCCAGCAGCTTTCGCAGGCAGGGAACTGAAGCTTTCTTT.

Only a few counts were recorded for this clone. The V call is TRBV19, the J call TRBJ2-7; D is uncertain. CDR1 and CDR2 (germline): LNHDA, SQIVND (reference sequence). This CDR3 comprises 12 residues. Trimming left V 6 bases short and J 0 bases short, with 6 bases between. The CDR3 DNA follows: TGTGCCAGTAGCGGTTACTCCTACGAGCAGTACTTC. It specifies CASSGYSYEQYF.

The rearrangement links TRBV27 to TRBJ1-3; 8 positions match TRBD1. CDR3 length equals 13 residues. V lost 6 bases and J lost 2; bases outside the gene matches: 0. Germline V gene lookup returns CDR1 MNHEY and CDR2 SMNVEV (reference sequence). Here the CDR3 reads CASRQGAGNTIYF. The CDR3 bases are TGTGCCAGCAGACAGGGGGCTGGAAACACCATATATTTT.

J is TRBJ2-2 and V is TRBV15; TRBD1 matches at 8 bases. The length of the CDR3 is 17 residues. V shed 0 bases, J shed 6 bases, and the junction held 9 bases outside the gene matches. Germline-derived CDR1 and CDR2 are LNHNV and YYDKDF (reference sequence). CDR3 loop: CATSREDRDDGAGELFF. The CDR3 DNA reads as TGTGCCACCAGCAGAGAGGACAGGGACGATGGGGCCGGGGAGCTGTTTTTT.

The chain combines TRBV25-1 with TRBJ1-1; 10 bases line up with TRBD1. Germline lookup yields CDR1 MGHDK and CDR2 SYGVNS. J gave up 4 bases and V 3 bases, and 2 bases lay outside the gene matches. The CDR3 has 14 amino acids. DNA for the CDR3: TGTGCCAGCAGTGACCGGACAGGGGGCACTGAAGCTTTCTTT. Its protein product is CASSDRTGGTEAFF.

V gene TRBV6-5 combines with J gene TRBJ2-7; D uncertain. Deletions cut 6 bases from V and 0 bases from J, with 9 bases between. Looked up from germline, CDR1 is MNHEY and CDR2 is SVGAGI. This CDR3 is 13 amino acids long. This chain's CDR3 is CASRTGYSYEQYF. CDR3 coding DNA: TGTGCCAGCAGGACTGGCTACTCCTACGAGCAGTACTTC.

This clone was seen a single time. This chain connects TRBV6-5 to TRBJ1-1, with D maybe TRBD1 (6 bases). The CDR3 has 13 amino acids. Germline values: CDR1 MNHEY, CDR2 SVGAGI. Trimming cost V 9 bases and J 1 base, with 12 bases left between them. DNA for the CDR3: TGTGCCAGTAACAGGGCGGGGAACACTGAAGCTTTCTTT. Translating it yields CASNRAGNTEAFF.

V gene TRBV29-1 combines with J gene TRBJ2-7; tentatively, D is TRBD2 (6 bases). The CDR3 is 13 residues long. Looked up from germline, CDR1 is SQVTM and CDR2 is ANQGSEA. The V and J ends lost 2 bases and 0 bases respectively, with 8 bases between them. CDR3 loop: CSVETSSSYEQYF. As DNA, the CDR3 is TGCAGCGTTGAAACTAGCAGCTCCTACGAGCAGTACTTC.

The rearrangement uses TRBV11-2 and TRBJ2-1, with 8 positions matching TRBD2. CDR3 length equals 16 residues. Germline CDR1 is SGHAT and CDR2 is FQNNGV. The junction had 6 bases not matched to a gene; V was cut back by 0 bases and J by 5 bases. CDR3 amino acids: CASSLESGSRHNEQFF. The DNA of the CDR3 is TGTGCCAGCAGCTTAGAGAGCGGGAGCCGCCACAATGAGCAGTTCTTC.

The gene calls are TRBV19 and TRBJ2-7; D is uncertain. The CDR3 extends over 14 amino acids. V lost 6 bases, J lost 5 bases, and 17 bases lay in between. Per the germline V gene, CDR1 is LNHDA and CDR2 is SQIVND (reference sequence). CDR3 sequence: CASSSRYQAHEQYF. DNA of the CDR3: TGTGCCAGTAGCTCTCGGTACCAAGCTCACGAGCAGTACTTC.

The CDR3 loop is CASSSFGTGARNIQYF. DNA for the CDR3: TGTGCCAGCAGTTCCTTCGGGACAGGGGCGCGGAACATTCAGTACTTC. This chain connects TRBV27 to TRBJ2-4; 10 bases fit TRBD1. Looked up from germline, CDR1 is MNHEY and CDR2 is SMNVEV (reference sequence). With V trimmed by 4 bases and J by 7 bases, 10 bases remained unmatched. The CDR3 runs 16 residues.

This clone has a single count. The rearrangement links TRBV29-1 to TRBJ2-2; 7 bases fit TRBD1. CDR3 length equals 13 residues. The germline V gene encodes CDR1 SQVTM and CDR2 ANQGSEA. The ends lost 6 bases at V and 7 bases at J; junction bases unmatched: 8. The CDR3 DNA sequence: TGCAGCGTCCGTGACAGGGTAAACGGGGAGCTGTTTTTT. This encodes CSVRDRVNGELFF.

The genes are TRBV7-9 and TRBJ2-5, with D tentatively TRBD1 (5 bases). CDR1 is SEHNR, CDR2 FQNEAQ, per germline (reference sequence). The CDR3 is 15 residues long. The ends were cut back, 4 bases at V and 4 bases at J, with 16 bases in the middle. The CDR3 nucleotides are TGTGCCAGCAGCTCACCCCGCAGGGAAAGAGAGACCCAGTACTTC. As protein: CASSSPRRERETQYF.

The chain couples TRBV4-2 to TRBJ2-5, with 7 bases identical to TRBD1. The J call may be incorrect, as the DNA end agrees better with TRBJ2-7. CDR1 is LGHNA, CDR2 YNFKEQ, per germline. This CDR3 has 16 residues. The CDR3 sequence: CASSQDPDRVPYEQYF. The CDR3 DNA reads as TGTGCCAGCAGCCAAGACCCTGACAGGGTTCCCTACGAGCAGTACTTC.

The chain recombines TRBV6-5 with TRBJ2-3, with TRBD2 identical over 12 bases. The junction had 2 bases not matched to a gene; V was cut back by 5 bases and J by 5 bases. CDR3 size: 14 residues. Germline CDR1 is MNHEY and CDR2 is SVGAGI. The CDR3 sequence is CASSLAGGVDTQYF. In nucleotides, the CDR3 is TGTGCCAGCAGTCTAGCGGGAGGGGTAGATACGCAGTATTTT.

This clone was counted a few times. V and J are TRBV5-4 and TRBJ2-7; 8 nucleotides align to TRBD1. This CDR3 is built from 14 residues. With 4 bases clipped from V and 6 bases from J, the junction kept 9 bases outside the gene matches. Germline values: CDR1 SGHNT, CDR2 YYREEE (reference sequence). For the CDR3, the DNA is TGTGCCAGCAGCCAACAGGGGGTAATGGGCGAGCAGTACTTC. Its translation: CASSQQGVMGEQYF.

This sequence joins TRBV25-1 and TRBJ2-1; a possible D gene is TRBD2 (5 bases). The CDR3 runs to 13 residues. Trimming took off 6 bases at V and 6 bases at J, with 12 bases between the two ends. Germline CDR1 is MGHDK and CDR2 is SYGVNS. Here the CDR3 reads CASSRFGGNEQFF. The CDR3 DNA reads as TGTGCCAGCAGCCGATTCGGAGGCAATGAGCAGTTCTTC. The complete variable domain, with remaining parts taken from reference TRBV25-1 and TRBJ2-1, reads EADIYQTPRYLVIGTGKKITLECSQTMGHDKMYWYQQDPGMELHLIHYSYGVNSTEKGDLSSESTVSRIRTEHFPLTLESARPSHTSQYLCASSRFGGNEQFFGPGTRLTVL.

This clone was observed a single time. The chain uses TRBV18 and TRBJ2-2, with D unclear. CDR1 and CDR2 (germline): KGHSH, LQKENI. The V end was cut by 2 bases, the J end by 7 bases, with 8 bases between. CDR3 size: 13 residues. In DNA, the CDR3 is TGTGCCAGCTCACCATACTCATACGGGGAGCTGTTTTTT. Encoded protein: CASSPYSYGELFF.

This chain connects TRBV28 to TRBJ1-1; D is unclear. V dropped 6 bases and J dropped 12 bases, with 17 bases sitting between them. The CDR3 is made up of 12 amino acids. CDR1 MDHEN and CDR2 SYDVKM come from the germline V gene. The CDR3 here is CASSPGVGRPFF. CDR3 nucleotides: TGTGCCAGCAGCCCCGGGGTGGGAAGACCTTTCTTT.

This clone was found a few times. This rearrangement joins TRBV28 to TRBJ1-1, with 7 nucleotides matching TRBD1. CDR3 length equals 15 residues. Germline CDR1 is MDHEN and CDR2 is SYDVKM. V was clipped by 6 bases and J by 3 bases; unmatched bases: 10. The CDR3 DNA sequence: TGTGCCAGCAGCGATACAGGGGCGTGGGACACTGAAGCTTTCTTT. Its protein is CASSDTGAWDTEAFF.

This clone is a singleton in its sample. The chain employs TRBV11-2 and TRBJ1-2; possibly TRBD1 for D (5 bases). The CDR3 length is 14 residues. Germline V gene data show CDR1 as SGHAT and CDR2 as FQNNGV. Trimming removed 5 bases from V and 2 bases from J, with 12 bases in between. CDR3 loop: CASSPLRGNYGYTF. The CDR3 bases are TGTGCCAGCAGCCCCTTACGGGGGAACTATGGCTACACCTTC.